Below are 28 T cell receptor beta chains sequenced from a single sample in a study of vaccination and CD4 T cells after COVID-19. Their antigens are not known. Cultured CD4+ T cell DNA was sequenced using the Oncomine TCR Beta short-read assay. TCRdb ran MiXCR on the PCR reads and lists one entry per CDR3 protein. The repertoire consists of roughly 22,000 distinct CDR3 sequences, with approximately 32% occurring once and the leading ten covering about an eighth. The treatment was: approximately 9-day PBMC culture with coronavirus spike peptide pools or control peptides (ViraFEST assay). The sample taken for sequencing was cultured CD4+ T cells from blood. The receptor set was obtained from a human donor with COVID-19.

This chain joins TRBV7-6 and TRBJ2-7, with D perhaps TRBD1 (5 bases). There are 14 residues in the CDR3. V was pared by 4 bases and J by 4 bases, with 14 bases between. CDR1 and CDR2 from the germline V gene are SGHVS and FNYEAQ. The CDR3 reads CASSSEGARYEQYF. The CDR3 region has the DNA TGTGCCAGCAGCTCCGAAGGGGCCCGATACGAGCAGTACTTC.

The V and J genes are TRBV30 and TRBJ2-5, with unresolved D. The CDR3 has 13 residues. V lost 0 bases to trimming and J lost 7 bases, with 12 bases between them. From germline, CDR1 is GTSNPN and CDR2 SVGIG (reference sequence). CDR3 residues: CAWSVGPKGTQYF. The DNA of the CDR3 is TGTGCCTGGAGTGTCGGGCCTAAAGGGACCCAGTACTTC.

This clonotype occurred a few times. The chain links TRBV20-1 to TRBJ1-6; the D gene is possibly TRBD1 (6 bases). The CDR3 covers 15 residues. Germline values: CDR1 DFQATT, CDR2 SNEGSKA (reference sequence). The V end was cut by 5 bases, the J end by 9 bases, with 20 bases between. CDR3 sequence (DNA): TGCAGTGCTCCGACCTTGAACAGGGTCGGTTCACCCCTCCACTTT. Protein product: CSAPTLNRVGSPLHF.

The count of this clonotype is one. The chain combines TRBV9 with TRBJ1-3; D gene uncertain. Germline V gene data show CDR1 as SGDLS and CDR2 as YYNGEE. The CDR3 extends over 12 amino acids. V gave up 3 bases and J gave up 4 bases, with 5 bases separating them. As DNA, the CDR3 is TGTGCCAGCAGCGGTAGGGGAAACACCATATATTTT. This sequence encodes CASSGRGNTIYF.

V gene TRBV7-9 combines with J gene TRBJ1-2, with 10 positions matching TRBD1. Germline loops: CDR1 SEHNR, CDR2 FQNEAQ (reference sequence). The CDR3 contains 15 residues. The trim removed 6 bases at V and 5 bases at J, leaving 9 bases unmatched. CDR3 sequence reads: CASSQGWTGGYGYTF. The CDR3 bases are TGTGCCAGCAGTCAGGGCTGGACAGGGGGGTATGGCTACACCTTC.

The chain has TRBV7-2 and TRBJ2-3, with 9 nucleotides matching TRBD1. The CDR3 length is 15 residues. Trimming cost V 8 bases and J 8 bases; bases outside gene matches: 14. The V gene's germline CDR1 is SGHTA and CDR2 FQGNSA. CDR3 amino acids: CASDTGGGGGGTQYF. The CDR3 coding sequence is TGTGCCAGCGACACAGGGGGCGGTGGAGGGGGTACGCAGTATTTT.

The chain is built from TRBV6-4 and TRBJ1-5, with a tentative D call TRBD1 (5 bases). CDR3 length: 15 amino acids. Germline V CDR1 and CDR2: MRHNA, SNTAGT. Trimming left V 7 bases short and J 9 bases short, with 22 bases between. DNA for the CDR3: TGTGCCAGCACCAAGGGGAGGTCTATTTCTTGGCCCCAGCATTTT. Protein product: CASTKGRSISWPQHF.

This rearrangement joins TRBV19 to TRBJ1-1, with D perhaps matching TRBD1 (6 bases). Germline-derived CDR1 and CDR2 are LNHDA and SQIVND (reference sequence). The length of the CDR3 is 14 residues. V gave up 4 bases and J gave up 5 bases, with 14 bases separating them. The CDR3 region is CASSNNGGQTEAFF. The CDR3 coding sequence is TGTGCCAGTAGTAATAACGGGGGGCAAACTGAAGCTTTCTTT.

The V gene is TRBV7-6, the J gene TRBJ1-3; 7 nucleotides agree with TRBD1. This CDR3 is 16 amino acids long. Germline V CDR1 and CDR2: SGHVS, FNYEAQ. The ends lost 5 bases at V and 4 bases at J; junction bases unmatched: 11. The CDR3 here is CASSLYRDSLGNTIYF. The CDR3 nucleotides read TGTGCCAGCAGCCTCTACCGGGACAGTCTAGGAAACACCATATATTTT. The variable domain in full, completed from reference TRBV7-6 and TRBJ1-3, reads GAGVSQSPRYKVTKRGQDVALRCDPISGHVSLYWYRQALGQGPEFLTYFNYEAQQDKSGLPNDRFSAERPEGSISTLTIQRTEQRDSAMYRCASSLYRDSLGNTIYFGEGSWLTVV.

This chain's CDR3 is CSVEIGSREQYF. The CDR3 bases are TGCAGCGTTGAGATTGGCTCACGCGAGCAGTACTTC. V usage is TRBV29-1 and J usage is TRBJ2-7; no firm D call. Trimming left V 3 bases short and J 6 bases short, with 12 bases between. This CDR3 is built from 12 residues. Germline V gene sequence: CDR1 SQVTM, CDR2 ANQGSEA.

In its sample, this clonotype was seen a few times. V gene TRBV5-6 combines with J gene TRBJ2-5, with TRBD2 as a possible D gene (6 bases). The CDR3 runs 14 residues. The V gene lost 0 bases and the J gene lost 1 base, with 7 bases spanning the gap. CDR1 and CDR2 from the germline V gene are SGHDT and YYEEEE. The CDR3 DNA reads TGTGCCAGCAGCTTGGTTAGCGGCCAAGAGACCCAGTACTTC. Translating it yields CASSLVSGQETQYF.

The chain carries TRBV2 and TRBJ2-1; perhaps TRBD2 as D (6 bases). The V and J ends lost 4 bases and 0 bases respectively, with 10 bases between them. Germline CDR1 SNHLY, CDR2 FYNNEI. The CDR3 is made up of 15 amino acids. The CDR3 DNA follows: TGTGCCAGCAGTGGGCGGGGCAACTCCTACAATGAGCAGTTCTTC. Amino acids: CASSGRGNSYNEQFF.

CDR3 sequence: CASSLPRGNSNQPQHF. CDR3 coding DNA: TGTGCCAGCAGCCTCCCTAGGGGGAACAGCAATCAGCCCCAGCATTTT. J is TRBJ1-5 and V is TRBV2; maybe TRBD1 (6 bases). The germline V gene has CDR1 SNHLY and CDR2 FYNNEI. The CDR3 extends over 16 amino acids. Trimming shortened V by 6 bases and J by 1 base, and 16 bases separated the two germline ends.

The table lists this clonotype with a few counts. This chain joins TRBV6-1 and TRBJ2-2; D might be TRBD2 (6 bases). Trimming took 5 bases from V and 0 from J, leaving 10 bases between them. Germline CDR1 and CDR2: MNHNS and SASEGT. This CDR3 contains 15 residues. DNA for the CDR3: TGTGCCAGCAGTCCCGGGGGTACGAACACCGGGGAGCTGTTTTTT. The encoded protein is CASSPGGTNTGELFF.

The rearrangement joins TRBV7-9 to TRBJ1-1, with 9 positions matching TRBD1. Germline V gene lookup returns CDR1 SEHNR and CDR2 FQNEAQ (reference sequence). This CDR3 comprises 14 residues. V gave up 5 bases and J gave up 5 bases; unmatched junction bases: 6. CDR3 residues: CASSQDRGFTEAFF. The CDR3 nucleotides are TGTGCCAGCAGCCAGGACAGGGGTTTTACTGAAGCTTTCTTT. The variable domain in full, completed from reference TRBV7-9 and TRBJ1-1, reads DTGVSQNPRHKITKRGQNVTFRCDPISEHNRLYWYRQTLGQGPEFLTYFQNEAQLEKSRLLSDRFSAERPKGSFSTLEIQRTEQGDSAMYLCASSQDRGFTEAFFGQGTRLTVV.

The chain joins TRBV18 to TRBJ2-7, with TRBD1 matching 8 bases. The trim removed 5 bases at V and 3 bases at J, leaving 6 bases unmatched. Germline lookup yields CDR1 KGHSH and CDR2 LQKENI. This CDR3 spans 14 amino acids. The CDR3 sequence is CASSAGQGFYEQYF. The CDR3 DNA is TGTGCCAGCTCAGCCGGACAGGGTTTCTACGAGCAGTACTTC.

The CDR3 DNA reads TGTGCCAGCAGTCCGGACGGCGGCGGTCAGTACTTC. Translation: CASSPDGGGQYF. The chain recombines TRBV6-1 with TRBJ2-5; D is unresolved. Trimming stripped 5 bases from V and 11 bases from J, with 15 bases between. The CDR3 contains 12 residues. Germline assignment: CDR1 MNHNS and CDR2 SASEGT.

This clonotype was detected a few times. The J gene is TRBJ1-1, the V gene TRBV6-2 or TRBV6-3, with 7 nucleotides matching TRBD1. The CDR3 spans 16 residues. Trimming at V came to 5 bases and at J to 1 base, leaving 10 bases not matched to a gene. Germline V gene sequence: CDR1 MNHEY, CDR2 SVGEGT. CDR3 DNA sequence: TGTGCCAGCAGTCCTCAGACAGGGAAGGGGAACACTGAAGCTTTCTTT. Protein sequence: CASSPQTGKGNTEAFF.

The gene calls are TRBV5-6 and TRBJ2-1; 8 bases are a match to TRBD1. The end of the DNA aligns better with TRBJ2-7, so the J call may be wrong. CDR1 and CDR2 from the germline V gene are SGHDT and YYEEEE. The CDR3 has 15 amino acids. The CDR3 nucleotides are TGTGCCAGCAGCTTGGAGGCCAGGGGGCGGGCCGAGCAGTACTTC. It yields the protein CASSLEARGRAEQYF.

The V gene is TRBV7-9, the J gene TRBJ2-3; D is uncertain. CDR3 length equals 13 residues. Trimming left V 5 bases short and J 4 bases short, with 10 bases between. CDR1 SEHNR and CDR2 FQNEAQ come from the germline V gene (reference sequence). CDR3 nucleotides: TGTGCCAGCAGCCCTAGGACGGCAGATACGCAGTATTTT. Amino acids: CASSPRTADTQYF.

The count of this clonotype is one. The CDR3: CAWDRGVSGNTIYF. Here the CDR3 DNA reads TGTGCCTGGGACCGGGGCGTCTCTGGAAACACCATATATTTT. The chain carries TRBV30 and TRBJ1-3, with TRBD1 as a possible D gene (5 bases). CDR1 and CDR2 (germline): GTSNPN, SVGIG (reference sequence). This CDR3 is 14 amino acids long. The germline V and J ends were trimmed by 5 bases and 0 bases, with 11 bases remaining between them.

This clonotype has a single count. CDR3 sequence reads: CASSQDIQGREAFF. The CDR3 DNA sequence: TGCGCCAGCAGCCAAGACATACAGGGACGGGAAGCTTTCTTT. The chain employs TRBV4-1 and TRBJ1-1; perhaps TRBD1 as D (6 bases). The germline gives CDR1 MGHRA, CDR2 YSYEKL. V was cut by 0 bases and J by 8 bases, with 13 bases left in between. The CDR3 totals 14 residues.

The rearrangement joins TRBV11-2 to TRBJ2-5; D is possibly TRBD2 (6 bases). The CDR3 is made up of 15 amino acids. CDR1 SGHAT and CDR2 FQNNGV come from the germline V gene. Trimming stripped 1 base from V and 5 bases from J, with 14 bases between. CDR3 bases: TGTGCCAGCAGCTTAGTGGCGGGGTTAGGGGAGACCCAGTACTTC. Translated, it gives CASSLVAGLGETQYF.

The V gene is TRBV19, the J gene TRBJ2-7; no clear D. Trimming took off 5 bases at V and 2 bases at J, with 13 bases between the two ends. CDR1 is LNHDA, CDR2 SQIVND, per germline (reference sequence). This CDR3 spans 14 amino acids. The CDR3 is CASSWSVNPYEQYF. CDR3 DNA sequence: TGTGCCAGTAGTTGGTCCGTAAACCCCTACGAGCAGTACTTC. Full variable domain (outside the CDR3, taken from reference TRBV19 and TRBJ2-7): DGGITQSPKYLFRKEGQNVTLSCEQNLNHDAMYWYRQDPGQGLRLIYYSQIVNDFQKGDIAEGYSVSREKKESFPLTVTSAQKNPTAFYLCASSWSVNPYEQYFGPGTRLTVT.

A few counts support this clonotype. V usage is TRBV6-5 and J usage is TRBJ1-1; no clear D gene. Germline V CDR1 and CDR2: MNHEY, SVGAGI. Trimming removed 2 bases at V and 1 base at J, with 5 bases between. This CDR3 has 13 amino acids. The CDR3 sequence: CASSYQTNTEAFF. The CDR3, as DNA: TGTGCCAGCAGTTACCAGACGAACACTGAAGCTTTCTTT.

The chain is built from TRBV11-2 and TRBJ2-2, with 11 nucleotides matching TRBD2. V was pared by 5 bases and J by 5 bases, with 4 bases of the junction left unmatched. Germline assignment: CDR1 SGHAT and CDR2 FQNNGV. This CDR3 is 15 amino acids long. The CDR3 here is CASSLSGGATGELFF. CDR3 nucleotides: TGTGCCAGCAGCCTTAGCGGGGGGGCGACCGGGGAGCTGTTTTTT.

The J gene is TRBJ1-1, the V gene TRBV9, with 7 bases matching TRBD1. CDR1 is SGDLS and CDR2 is YYNGEE in the germline V gene. J was trimmed by 11 bases and V by 2 bases; bases with no gene match: 12. CDR3 length equals 14 residues. The CDR3 DNA follows: TGTGCCAGCAGCGTGTCAGGGGGACACGGGGGCGCTTTCTTT. Protein product: CASSVSGGHGGAFF.

The V call is TRBV19, the J call TRBJ1-6; TRBD1 matches 7 bases. The CDR3 totals 15 residues. CDR1 is LNHDA and CDR2 is SQIVND in the germline V gene (reference sequence). The ends lost 4 bases at V and 10 bases at J; junction bases unmatched: 10. Written as DNA, the CDR3 is TGTGCCAGTAGTAGGCGACAGGGCTCGGAGTCACCCCTCCACTTT. Its protein is CASSRRQGSESPLHF.